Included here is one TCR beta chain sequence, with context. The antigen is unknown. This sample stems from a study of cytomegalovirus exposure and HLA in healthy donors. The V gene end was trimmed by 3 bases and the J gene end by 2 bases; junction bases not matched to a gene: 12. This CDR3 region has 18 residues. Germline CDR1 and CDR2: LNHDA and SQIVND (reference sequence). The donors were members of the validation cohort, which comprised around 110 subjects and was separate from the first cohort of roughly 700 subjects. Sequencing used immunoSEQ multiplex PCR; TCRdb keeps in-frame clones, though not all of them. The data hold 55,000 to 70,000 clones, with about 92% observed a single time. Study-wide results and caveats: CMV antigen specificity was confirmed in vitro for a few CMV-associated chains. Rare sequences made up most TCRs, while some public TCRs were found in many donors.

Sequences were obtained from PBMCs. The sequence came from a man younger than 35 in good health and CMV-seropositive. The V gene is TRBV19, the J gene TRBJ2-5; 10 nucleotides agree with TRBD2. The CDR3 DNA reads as TGTGCCAGTAGTATGGTGCTAGCGGGAGAGGGAGGGCAAGAGACCCAGTACTTC. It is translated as CASSMVLAGEGGQETQYF.